These 11 T cell receptor beta chains came from one sample sequenced in a study of blood T cell repertoires in COVID-19. The table came from immunoSEQ multiplex PCR; TCRdb's copy has only in-frame clones and leaves some out. This repertoire shows 200,000 to 250,000 clones, approximately 83% found once; its top ten account for roughly 3%. Sequenced material: peripheral blood. The receptors here all came from a woman younger than 45 who had recovered from COVID-19.

V gene TRBV19 combines with J gene TRBJ2-2; 9 nucleotides align to TRBD2. This CDR3 spans 19 amino acids. V dropped 7 bases and J dropped 3; count of bases not matched to a gene: 18. The germline gives CDR1 LNHDA, CDR2 SQIVND (reference sequence). The CDR3 sequence: CASMGGLAGSARYTGELFF. The DNA for the CDR3 is TGTGCCAGTATGGGGGGCCTAGCGGGGTCAGCCCGGTACACCGGGGAGCTGTTTTTT.

This chain links TRBV9 with TRBJ1-1, with TRBD1 matching 10 bases. Germline values: CDR1 SGDLS, CDR2 YYNGEE. The length of the CDR3 is 16 residues. Trimming removed 7 bases from V and 6 bases from J; junction bases left unmatched: 15. The CDR3 bases are TGTGCCAGCTCCCCCCGGGGGGGACAGGGGTTCCCTGAAGCTTTCTTT. Residues: CASSPRGGQGFPEAFF.

The chain uses TRBV19 and TRBJ1-5, with 7 bases fitting TRBD1. The ends lost 5 bases at V and 4 bases at J; junction bases unmatched: 5. The CDR3 is 14 amino acids. Germline CDR1 reads LNHDA; CDR2 reads SQIVND (reference sequence). The CDR3 is CASSVLQGNQPQHF. CDR3 nucleotides: TGTGCCAGTAGTGTACTACAGGGGAATCAGCCCCAGCATTTT.

This clone was detected only once. The chain recombines TRBV9 with TRBJ2-7, with 7 positions matching TRBD1. This CDR3 region has 15 residues. V lost 0 bases, J lost 2 bases, and 5 bases stayed unmatched. Germline CDR1 reads SGDLS; CDR2 reads YYNGEE. CDR3 protein: CASSVEGALPYEQYF. The CDR3 DNA follows: TGTGCCAGCAGCGTAGAGGGGGCCTTACCCTACGAGCAGTACTTC.

The rearrangement joins TRBV2 to TRBJ1-6; D gene unclear. CDR1 and CDR2 (germline): SNHLY, FYNNEI. Trimming cost V 6 bases and J 5 bases, with 5 bases left between them. The CDR3 consists of 12 residues. The chain's CDR3 is CASSQNNSPLHF. DNA of the CDR3: TGTGCCAGCAGCCAAAATAATTCACCCCTCCACTTT.

The CDR3 reads CASSASELQETQYF. The CDR3 region has the DNA TGTGCCAGCAGCGCTAGCGAGCTGCAAGAGACCCAGTACTTC. V and J are TRBV5-4 and TRBJ2-5, with D possibly TRBD2 on 6 matching bases. The length of the CDR3 is 14 residues. Trimming took 4 bases from V and 2 from J, leaving 12 bases between them. Germline CDR1 and CDR2: SGHNT and YYREEE (reference sequence). Filled out from reference TRBV5-4 and TRBJ2-5, the complete variable domain reads ETGVTQSPTHLIKTRGQQVTLRCSSQSGHNTVSWYQQALGQGPQFIFQYYREEENGRGNFPPRFSGLQFPNYSSELNVNALELDDSALYLCASSASELQETQYFGPGTRLLVL.

The V gene is TRBV6-1, the J gene TRBJ2-5, with TRBD2 identical over 10 bases. The CDR3 is 18 amino acids. Germline V gene lookup returns CDR1 MNHNS and CDR2 SASEGT. The V and J ends lost 0 bases and 1 base, in that order; junction bases with no gene match: 8. The CDR3, as DNA: TGTGCCAGCAGTGAAGCGCTTCCTAGCGGGGGAGTCCAAGAGACCCAGTACTTC. This gives the protein CASSEALPSGGVQETQYF.

V is TRBV5-1 and J is TRBJ2-7; 8 bases align to TRBD1. Germline CDR1 SGHRS, CDR2 YFSETQ. The CDR3 runs 14 residues. J was trimmed by 3 bases and V by 4 bases; bases with no gene match: 6. This chain's CDR3 is CASSPDRALYEQYF. The CDR3 DNA sequence: TGCGCCAGCAGCCCGGACAGGGCGCTCTACGAGCAGTACTTC.

By proportion, this clone is medium-sized. The V call is TRBV29-1, the J call TRBJ1-2, with TRBD1 identical over 9 bases. Germline trimming cut 1 base from V and 8 bases from J; bases unmatched to any gene: 14. The length of the CDR3 is 16 residues. Germline V CDR1 and CDR2: SQVTM, ANQGSEA. The chain's CDR3 is CSVEGSGQGQGKGYTF. CDR3 coding DNA: TGCAGCGTTGAAGGAAGCGGTCAGGGACAGGGAAAAGGCTACACCTTC.

The chain links TRBV4-2 to TRBJ2-2; 8 positions agree with TRBD2. Losses at the gene ends were 2 bases for V and 3 bases for J; bases not matched to a gene: 11. CDR1 and CDR2 (germline): LGHNA, YNFKEQ. The CDR3 covers 18 residues. The CDR3 spells CASSQQTSARGDTGELFF. CDR3 nucleotides: TGTGCCAGCAGCCAACAGACTAGCGCGAGAGGGGACACCGGGGAGCTGTTTTTT.

The chain uses TRBV27 and TRBJ1-6; 8 bases fit TRBD1. The V gene end was trimmed by 5 bases and the J gene end by 10 bases; junction bases not matched to a gene: 4. The CDR3 consists of 13 residues. CDR1 and CDR2 from the germline V gene are MNHEY and SMNVEV (reference sequence). The CDR3: CASSDRGESPLHF. CDR3 sequence (DNA): TGTGCCAGCAGTGACAGGGGAGAATCACCCCTCCACTTT.